This T cell receptor (beta chain) was sequenced for a study of T-cell reconstitution after alpha-beta-depleted transplantation in children. Comments on this clonotype: What it binds is unknown. One base away lies a much larger clone, so this may be a sequencing read error.

Using unique molecular identifiers, the investigators prepared the TCRbeta library. In TCRdb, the PCR reads were re-called with MiXCR into one record per CDR3 protein. In the table there are around 180,000 distinct CDR3 sequences, 8.5% to 14% of which are singletons. Study-wide points: There were reportedly several hundred expanded graft clones from which alpha-beta T cells came about two months after transplant. Some patients owed their high day-60 TCRbeta diversity to surviving recipient T cells and thymic progenitors.

The CDR3 is made up of 12 amino acids. The V and J ends lost 5 bases and 12 bases respectively, with 13 bases between them. Germline loops: CDR1 SGHAT, CDR2 FQNNGV. The J gene is TRBJ2-2, the V gene TRBV11-2, with no clear D. The specimen was PBMCs, collected before TCRalphabeta/CD19-depleted stem cell transplant. The source of this sequence is a boy between 2 and 15 years old with acute myeloid leukemia, due to receive a stem cell transplant. CDR3 sequence reads: CASSPRWRQLFF. The CDR3 DNA is TGTGCCAGCAGCCCCCGTTGGCGGCAGCTGTTTTTT.